Following are 20 T cell receptor beta chains from one sample sequenced in a study of OX40 agonist ivuxolimab in advanced cancers. The protocol was immunoSEQ multiplex PCR, while the TCRdb copy is restricted to in-frame clones and leaves out a portion. The table records some 80,000 clones, around 85% of them present only once. The specimen comprised CD4+ or CD8+ T cells sorted from blood, sampled in a trial of the OX40 agonist ivuxolimab. The receptor set was obtained from an adult with an advanced solid tumor such as melanoma, head and neck, liver or kidney cancer.

The chain carries TRBV19 and TRBJ1-2; TRBD1 might be the D (5 bases). The CDR3 covers 14 residues. The V gene's germline CDR1 is LNHDA and CDR2 SQIVND (reference sequence). V lost 5 bases to trimming and J lost 1 base, with 11 bases between them. CDR3 in amino acids: CASSPWDGNYGYTF. CDR3 bases: TGTGCCAGTAGTCCCTGGGACGGTAACTATGGCTACACCTTC.

The genes are TRBV21-1 and TRBJ1-2. TRBV21-1 is noted as a pseudogene. The CDR3 length is 17 residues. CDR3 bases: TGTGCCAGCAGCCCCCGGGAGGGTGAGGGGGCCAACTATGGCTACACCTTC. Its protein is CASSPREGEGANYGYTF.

This clone has a single count. This chain uses TRBV5-6 with TRBJ1-5, with TRBD1 as a possible D gene (5 bases). Germline V gives CDR1 SGHDT, CDR2 YYEEEE. This CDR3 has 14 amino acids. V lost 4 bases to trimming and J lost 5 bases, with 13 bases between them. The CDR3 sequence is CASSTYGGDQPQHF. The DNA for the CDR3 is TGTGCCAGCAGCACCTACGGGGGGGATCAGCCCCAGCATTTT.

This clone was detected only a few times. The rearrangement uses TRBV7-2 and TRBJ2-4; D gene uncertain. Germline V gives CDR1 SGHTA, CDR2 FQGNSA. The CDR3 has 15 residues. The V gene lost 0 bases and the J gene lost 8 bases, with 14 bases spanning the gap. The CDR3 DNA reads TGTGCCAGCAGCTTAGCGGTACGTGGGTGGGACATTCAGTACTTC. This sequence encodes CASSLAVRGWDIQYF.

The chain combines TRBV7-3 with TRBJ2-5, with D perhaps TRBD1 (5 bases). The V end lost 5 bases, the J end lost 1 base, and 14 bases lay between the germline ends. The CDR3 has 15 residues. Germline CDR1 is SGHTA and CDR2 is FQGTGA. The CDR3 DNA is TGTGCCAGCAGCGCTCAGGGTGGGTCCCAAGAGACCCAGTACTTC. Translation gives CASSAQGGSQETQYF.

The rearrangement uses TRBV29-1 and TRBJ1-1; TRBD1 matches at 8 bases. The ends lost 8 bases at V and 8 bases at J; junction bases unmatched: 7. This CDR3 is 11 amino acids long. Germline lookup yields CDR1 SQVTM and CDR2 ANQGSEA. The CDR3 sequence is CSPARTGEAFF. The CDR3 region has the DNA TGCAGCCCCGCGCGGACAGGGGAAGCTTTCTTT.

The chain uses TRBV7-2 and TRBJ2-1; D may be TRBD1 (6 bases). Germline V gene sequence: CDR1 SGHTA, CDR2 FQGNSA. Trimming removed 5 bases at V and 0 bases at J, with 11 bases between. The CDR3 loop spans 15 amino acids. CDR3 coding DNA: TGTGCCAGCAGCCCCCGAGGGGGCTCCTACAATGAGCAGTTCTTC. It translates to CASSPRGGSYNEQFF.

The chain uses TRBV7-2 and TRBJ2-2, with 10 nucleotides matching TRBD2. The V segment lost 5 bases and the J segment 4 bases; nucleotides outside the gene matches: 10. The CDR3 consists of 17 residues. The V gene's germline CDR1 is SGHTA and CDR2 FQGNSA. Written as DNA, the CDR3 is TGTGCCAGCAGCCTTGCTAGCGGGGGCCGGGGCACCGGGGAGCTGTTTTTT. This codes for CASSLASGGRGTGELFF.

The rearrangement uses TRBV4-3 and TRBJ1-3, with D maybe TRBD1 (5 bases). The CDR3 spans 17 residues. The germline V and J ends were trimmed by 4 bases and 2 bases, with 18 bases remaining between them. Germline loops: CDR1 LGHNA, CDR2 YSLEER. The DNA of the CDR3 is TGCGCCAGCAGCCCCGGGGCAGACAGTGGGCCTGGAAACACCATATATTTT. This sequence encodes CASSPGADSGPGNTIYF.

The V and J genes are TRBV2 and TRBJ2-7, with 8 bases lining up with TRBD1. In germline, CDR1 is SNHLY, CDR2 FYNNEI. V shed 6 bases and J 2 bases; nucleotides not matched to a gene: 21. CDR3 length equals 19 residues. CDR3 nucleotides: TGTGCCAGCAGGCCGCCAGTGACAGGGGTCTTCCAAACTGCCTACGAGCAGTACTTC. Amino acid sequence: CASRPPVTGVFQTAYEQYF.

The V call is TRBV5-1, the J call TRBJ2-1; 11 positions match TRBD2. V was pared by 0 bases and J by 6 bases, with 2 bases of the junction left unmatched. The CDR3 contains 15 residues. Germline-derived CDR1 and CDR2 are SGHRS and YFSETQ. CDR3 loop: CASSLGLAGTNEQFF. The CDR3 DNA reads TGCGCCAGCAGCTTGGGACTAGCGGGGACCAATGAGCAGTTCTTC.

This chain links TRBV9 with TRBJ2-5; D gene ambiguous. The CDR3 totals 15 residues. CDR1 is SGDLS and CDR2 is YYNGEE in the germline V gene. V was pared by 0 bases and J by 2 bases, with 11 bases between. CDR3 in amino acids: CASSVGSAPQETQYF. The CDR3 region has the DNA TGTGCCAGCAGCGTAGGCAGCGCCCCACAAGAGACCCAGTACTTC.

The chain uses TRBV6-1 and TRBJ2-2, with 8 bases lining up with TRBD2. Germline V gene data show CDR1 as MNHNS and CDR2 as SASEGT. The CDR3 runs 15 residues. Trimming took 7 bases from V and 1 from J; bases not matched to a gene: 5. The CDR3, as DNA: TGTGCCAGCATTTTGCTAGCGGGGAACACCGGGGAGCTGTTTTTT. It translates to CASILLAGNTGELFF.

This sequence joins TRBV5-4 and TRBJ2-1, with TRBD1 identical over 8 bases. J gave up 9 bases and V 4 bases, and 12 bases lay outside the gene matches. CDR1 is SGHNT, CDR2 YYREEE, per germline (reference sequence). The CDR3 length is 15 residues. The CDR3 DNA sequence: TGTGCCAGCAGCAGAGGGACAGGAGGAAAGGGTGAGCAGTTCTTC. It yields the protein CASSRGTGGKGEQFF.

The J gene is TRBJ2-7, the V gene TRBV7-3; 12 bases agree with TRBD2. Germline V CDR1 and CDR2: SGHTA, FQGTGA. With 5 bases clipped from V and 2 bases from J, the junction kept 4 bases outside the gene matches. The CDR3 runs 15 residues. The chain's CDR3 is CASSHRTSGAYEQYF. CDR3 nucleotide sequence: TGTGCCAGCAGCCATCGGACTAGCGGGGCCTACGAGCAGTACTTC.

The V call is TRBV10-3, the J call TRBJ2-2; tentatively, D is TRBD1 or TRBD2 (5 bases each). Germline lookup yields CDR1 ENHRY and CDR2 SYGVKD. Trimming stripped 4 bases from V and 5 bases from J, with 11 bases between. The CDR3 sequence is 14 residues long. Here the CDR3 reads CAISAGPETGELFF. The CDR3 DNA reads as TGTGCCATCAGTGCGGGACCCGAAACCGGGGAGCTGTTTTTT.

This sequence joins TRBV7-9 and TRBJ2-1; unclear D gene. With 5 bases removed from V and 8 bases from J, the gap between germline ends came to 10 bases. The CDR3 sequence is 12 residues long. Looked up from germline, CDR1 is SEHNR and CDR2 is FQNEAQ (reference sequence). The CDR3 DNA reads TGTGCCAGCAGCCCTGGACGGGATGAGCAGTTCTTC. Its translation: CASSPGRDEQFF.

Only one count was recorded for this clone. This sequence joins TRBV5-1 and TRBJ2-5; 7 nucleotides line up with TRBD1. Trimming removed 1 base from V and 1 base from J; junction bases left unmatched: 4. This CDR3 spans 15 amino acids. Germline values: CDR1 SGHRS, CDR2 YFSETQ. The CDR3 DNA is TGCGCCAGCAGCTTGTATGGGACAGCCCAAGAGACCCAGTACTTC. It is translated as CASSLYGTAQETQYF. Drawing the rest from reference TRBV5-1 and TRBJ2-5, the complete variable domain is KAGVTQTPRYLIKTRGQQVTLSCSPISGHRSVSWYQQTPGQGLQFLFEYFSETQRNKGNFPGRFSGRQFSNSRSEMNVSTLELGDSALYLCASSLYGTAQETQYFGPGTRLLVL.

The genes are TRBV6-1 and TRBJ2-7, with 7 bases fitting TRBD2. The CDR3 runs to 14 residues. Trimming took 4 bases from V and 2 from J; bases not matched to a gene: 5. CDR1 is MNHNS and CDR2 is SASEGT in the germline V gene. CDR3 loop: CASSGGGGAYEQYF. The CDR3 DNA is TGTGCCAGCAGTGGAGGCGGGGGAGCCTACGAGCAGTACTTC.

The chain recombines TRBV18 with TRBJ2-3, with D possibly matching TRBD2 (5 bases). V was shortened by 0 bases and J by 4 bases, with 14 bases between the two germline ends. The length of the CDR3 is 16 residues. Germline V lookup: CDR1 KGHSH, CDR2 LQKENI. The CDR3 nucleotides read TGTGCCAGCTCACCACCGACTACCACGAATGCAGATACGCAGTATTTT. Its protein product is CASSPPTTTNADTQYF.